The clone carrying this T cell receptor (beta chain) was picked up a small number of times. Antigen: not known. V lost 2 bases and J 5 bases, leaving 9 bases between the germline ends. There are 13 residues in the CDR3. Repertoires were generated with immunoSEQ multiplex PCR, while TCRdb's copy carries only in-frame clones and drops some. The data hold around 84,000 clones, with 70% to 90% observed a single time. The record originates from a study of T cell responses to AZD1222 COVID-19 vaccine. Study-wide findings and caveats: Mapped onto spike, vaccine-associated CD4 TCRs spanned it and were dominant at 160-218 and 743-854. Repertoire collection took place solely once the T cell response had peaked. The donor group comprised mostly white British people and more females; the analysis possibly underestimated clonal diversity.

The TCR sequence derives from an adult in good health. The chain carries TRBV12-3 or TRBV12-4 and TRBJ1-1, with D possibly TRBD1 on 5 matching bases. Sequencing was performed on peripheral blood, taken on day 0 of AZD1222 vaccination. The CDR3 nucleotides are TGTGCCAGCAGTTTACGGGGACGTACTGAAGCTTTCTTT. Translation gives CASSLRGRTEAFF.